This T cell receptor (beta chain) comes out of a study of post-analysis software for immune sequencing data. Study background: As for disease course, relapsing-remitting, secondary progressive and progressive-relapsing multiple sclerosis were all included.

Points from the study as a whole: The study found significantly lower normalized Chao1 diversity in multiple sclerosis patients than in controls. Higher frequency in patients than in controls was seen for five TRBV segments, with TRBV5-6, TRBV5-1 and TRBV20-1 among them.

The CDR3 covers 14 residues. In germline, CDR1 is MDHEN, CDR2 SYDVKM. V lost 5 bases and J lost 13; bases outside the gene matches: 14. Unique molecular identifiers featured in each of the TCR beta cDNA libraries. TCRdb fed the PCR reads into MiXCR, producing one record per CDR3 protein. The data show fewer than 850,000 distinct CDR3 sequences, 25% to 30% seen once. This clonotype was observed a handful of times. Its antigen is unknown. This receptor was taken from a girl under 18 with multiple sclerosis. The sequencing input was blood. The chain is built from TRBV28 and TRBJ2-4, with 7 bases aligning to TRBD2. As DNA, the CDR3 is TGTGCCAGCAGTAATGGGGTTTTGGCGGGGGAGCAGTACTTC. It encodes CASSNGVLAGEQYF.